The rows below give T cell receptor beta chains drawn from one sample of a study of vaccination and CD4 T cells after COVID-19. Antigens of these TCRs are unknown. TCRdb passed the PCR reads through MiXCR, listing each CDR3 protein once. The sample lists around 20,000 distinct CDR3 sequences; about half were seen once. Sample: CD4+ T cells from blood, cultured in vitro, taken before SARS-CoV-2 vaccination. The receptor set was obtained from a human donor who had recovered from COVID-19. The CDR3 runs from the conserved cysteine through the conserved F or W. Each record gives: V gene, clone size, J gene, D gene, CDR3 DNA, CDR3 protein. D genes are given only for firm matches. For some rows the clone size is stated as once, few or many, or as a class when expanded; others skip it.

v_call: TRBV28
clone_size: -
j_call: TRBJ2-3
d_call: -
cdr3_nt: TGTGCCAGCAGCGGGCAGAGCACAGATACGCAGTATTTT
cdr3_aa: CASSGQSTDTQYF

v_call: TRBV20-1
clone_size: -
j_call: TRBJ2-4
d_call: TRBD1
cdr3_nt: TGCAGTGCTTCAGACAGGGGGGTAGCCAAAAACATTCAGTACTTC
cdr3_aa: CSASDRGVAKNIQYF

v_call: TRBV12-3/TRBV12-4
clone_size: -
j_call: TRBJ2-5
d_call: -
cdr3_nt: TGTGCCAGCTCCTGGCAAGGGGAAGAGACCCAGTACTTC
cdr3_aa: CASSWQGEETQYF

v_call: TRBV7-6
clone_size: -
j_call: TRBJ1-1
d_call: -
cdr3_nt: TGTGCCAGCAGCCTGGGACCGCTATGGGAGAACACTGAAGCTTTCTTT
cdr3_aa: CASSLGPLWENTEAFF

v_call: TRBV19
clone_size: -
j_call: TRBJ2-7
d_call: -
cdr3_nt: TGTGCCAGTAGTAGCTACAGGGTCGCCGAGCAGTACTTC
cdr3_aa: CASSSYRVAEQYF

v_call: TRBV7-9
clone_size: once
j_call: TRBJ2-3
d_call: TRBD2
cdr3_nt: TGTGCCAGCCAGGTCGAGCGGGGGGTCACAGATACGCAGTATTTT
cdr3_aa: CASQVERGVTDTQYF

v_call: TRBV20-1
clone_size: -
j_call: TRBJ2-3
d_call: TRBD1
cdr3_nt: TGCAGTGCGCGGAACAGGGGATTGGGGGCAGATACGCAGTATTTT
cdr3_aa: CSARNRGLGADTQYF

v_call: TRBV6-1
clone_size: -
j_call: TRBJ2-7
d_call: TRBD2
cdr3_nt: TGTGCCAGCAGCCCGGGACTAGCGGGAGTGGGGTACGAGCAGTACTTC
cdr3_aa: CASSPGLAGVGYEQYF

v_call: TRBV7-9
clone_size: few
j_call: TRBJ1-2
d_call: TRBD1
cdr3_nt: TGTGCCAGCAGCTTTTGGGACAGGAACCACTATGGCTACACCTTC
cdr3_aa: CASSFWDRNHYGYTF

v_call: TRBV20-1
clone_size: few
j_call: TRBJ1-2
d_call: TRBD1
cdr3_nt: TGCAGTGCTAGCCTAGGACAGGGGTATGGCTACACCTTC
cdr3_aa: CSASLGQGYGYTF

v_call: TRBV29-1
clone_size: -
j_call: TRBJ2-6
d_call: TRBD1
cdr3_nt: TGCAGCGTAGGACAGGGACTCGCTGGGGCCAACGTCCTGACTTTC
cdr3_aa: CSVGQGLAGANVLTF

v_call: TRBV28
clone_size: -
j_call: TRBJ2-1
d_call: -
cdr3_nt: TGTGCCAGCAGTTCGTCCGCGGCCCCTTCCTACAATGAGCAGTTCTTC
cdr3_aa: CASSSSAAPSYNEQFF

v_call: TRBV5-4
clone_size: -
j_call: TRBJ2-3
d_call: TRBD2
cdr3_nt: TGTGCCAGCAGCTTTCCGCCTGCGGGAGCAGATACGCAGTATTTT
cdr3_aa: CASSFPPAGADTQYF

v_call: TRBV12-3/TRBV12-4
clone_size: -
j_call: TRBJ2-3
d_call: TRBD2
cdr3_nt: TGTGCCAGCAGTTTATCGGCTAGCGGGATGCACACAGATACGCAGTATTTT
cdr3_aa: CASSLSASGMHTDTQYF

v_call: TRBV7-9
clone_size: few
j_call: TRBJ1-2
d_call: -
cdr3_nt: TGTGCCAGCAGCCCCCATGGGGCTAACTATGGCTACACCTTC
cdr3_aa: CASSPHGANYGYTF

v_call: TRBV19
clone_size: few
j_call: TRBJ2-2
d_call: -
cdr3_nt: TGTGCCAGTAGTATAAATCCCCCGGTAGTCCCCGGGGAGCTGTTTTTT
cdr3_aa: CASSINPPVVPGELFF

v_call: TRBV6-4
clone_size: once
j_call: TRBJ1-1
d_call: -
cdr3_nt: TGTGCCAGCAGTGAGAGGGCAGGGGATAAAGAAGGTCGAGCTTTCTTT
cdr3_aa: CASSERAGDKEGRAFF

v_call: TRBV7-2
clone_size: -
j_call: TRBJ1-1
d_call: -
cdr3_nt: TGTGCCAGCAGCTCGGACAAGAACACTGAAGCTTTCTTT
cdr3_aa: CASSSDKNTEAFF

v_call: TRBV6-1
clone_size: -
j_call: TRBJ1-1
d_call: TRBD1
cdr3_nt: TGTGCCAGCAGGTGGACAGGGGTGAACACTGAAGCTTTCTTT
cdr3_aa: CASRWTGVNTEAFF

v_call: TRBV28
clone_size: -
j_call: TRBJ2-3
d_call: -
cdr3_nt: TGTGCCACCTCCTCGAGTATCGATACGCAGTATTTT
cdr3_aa: CATSSSIDTQYF

v_call: TRBV24-1
clone_size: few
j_call: TRBJ2-6
d_call: -
cdr3_nt: TGTGCCACCAGTGATCCTACAGGCTCTGGGGCCAACGTCCTGACTTTC
cdr3_aa: CATSDPTGSGANVLTF

v_call: TRBV7-3
clone_size: -
j_call: TRBJ2-2
d_call: TRBD2
cdr3_nt: TGTGCCAGCAGCTTAGCGGGAGCGAACACCGGGGAGCTGTTTTTT
cdr3_aa: CASSLAGANTGELFF

v_call: TRBV7-6
clone_size: -
j_call: TRBJ1-6
d_call: -
cdr3_nt: TGTGCCAGCAGCACAACAGGGCGCAATTCACCCCTCCACTTT
cdr3_aa: CASSTTGRNSPLHF

v_call: TRBV20-1
clone_size: -
j_call: TRBJ2-5
d_call: TRBD1
cdr3_nt: TGCAGTGCTAGAGGACAGGGGGCGGGGAGCACGGGAGAGACCCAGTACTTC
cdr3_aa: CSARGQGAGSTGETQYF

v_call: TRBV18
clone_size: -
j_call: TRBJ2-7
d_call: -
cdr3_nt: TGTGCCAGCTCACCCCAGAAGTACGAGCAGTACTTC
cdr3_aa: CASSPQKYEQYF

v_call: TRBV10-3
clone_size: few
j_call: TRBJ1-1
d_call: TRBD1
cdr3_nt: TGTGCCATCAGTGAGTCCCAGGGGGCCGCTGAAGCTTTCTTT
cdr3_aa: CAISESQGAAEAFF

v_call: TRBV7-3
clone_size: -
j_call: TRBJ2-6
d_call: -
cdr3_nt: TGTGCCAGCAGCTTAACTGGCAGGAGCTCTGGGGCCAACGTCCTGACTTTC
cdr3_aa: CASSLTGRSSGANVLTF

v_call: TRBV20-1
clone_size: -
j_call: TRBJ2-7
d_call: TRBD2
cdr3_nt: TGCAGTGCTAGAGTTGATGGGAGCGGGAGGGCCTCAGGCTACGAGCAGTACTTC
cdr3_aa: CSARVDGSGRASGYEQYF

v_call: TRBV10-3
clone_size: -
j_call: TRBJ2-2
d_call: -
cdr3_nt: TGTGCCATCAGAGGAAGAGGCGACACCGGGGAGCTGTTTTTT
cdr3_aa: CAIRGRGDTGELFF

v_call: TRBV10-3
clone_size: -
j_call: TRBJ2-7
d_call: TRBD2
cdr3_nt: TGTGCCATCAGTGAGGTAGCGGGAGCCTACGAGCAGTACTTC
cdr3_aa: CAISEVAGAYEQYF

v_call: TRBV28
clone_size: -
j_call: TRBJ1-1
d_call: TRBD1
cdr3_nt: TGTGCCAGCAGCAGACCGGGACAGGGGAACACTGAAGCTTTCTTT
cdr3_aa: CASSRPGQGNTEAFF

v_call: TRBV20-1
clone_size: medium-sized
j_call: TRBJ1-6
d_call: -
cdr3_nt: TGCAGTGCTAGGGCAGTAGGTGGTTCACCCCTCCACTTT
cdr3_aa: CSARAVGGSPLHF

v_call: TRBV7-2
clone_size: -
j_call: TRBJ2-5
d_call: -
cdr3_nt: TGTGCCAGCAGCGCAAGACTAGATCGAGAGACCCAGTACTTC
cdr3_aa: CASSARLDRETQYF

v_call: TRBV28
clone_size: -
j_call: TRBJ2-1
d_call: TRBD2
cdr3_nt: TGTGCCAGCAGTTCCCGGTATGCGGGGGATGAGCAGTTCTTC
cdr3_aa: CASSSRYAGDEQFF

v_call: TRBV6-5
clone_size: once
j_call: TRBJ1-2
d_call: -
cdr3_nt: TGTGCCAGCAGTTCCCCCCCCGGAGGGACCTCTATAGACTATGGCTACACCTTC
cdr3_aa: CASSSPPGGTSIDYGYTF

v_call: TRBV5-8
clone_size: -
j_call: TRBJ2-1
d_call: -
cdr3_nt: TGTGCCAGCAGCTTAACAGGAGCAGCTTACAATGAGCAGTTCTTC
cdr3_aa: CASSLTGAAYNEQFF

v_call: TRBV10-3
clone_size: -
j_call: TRBJ2-5
d_call: TRBD2
cdr3_nt: TGTGCCATCAGTGAGTCGAAAAGGGGCGGGAGTGAGACCCAGTACTTC
cdr3_aa: CAISESKRGGSETQYF

v_call: TRBV20-1
clone_size: -
j_call: TRBJ2-1
d_call: TRBD2
cdr3_nt: TGCAGTGCTACGGGTTCCCTAGCGGGAGCCCCGGAGCAGTTCTTC
cdr3_aa: CSATGSLAGAPEQFF

v_call: TRBV20-1
clone_size: -
j_call: TRBJ1-4
d_call: TRBD1
cdr3_nt: TGCAGTGCGGATCCGGACAGGGGCGGAGAAAAACTGTTTTTT
cdr3_aa: CSADPDRGGEKLFF

v_call: TRBV5-1
clone_size: -
j_call: TRBJ2-5
d_call: TRBD1
cdr3_nt: TGCGCCAGCAGCCTCGGGACAGGGCAAGAGACCCAGTACTTC
cdr3_aa: CASSLGTGQETQYF

v_call: TRBV29-1
clone_size: few
j_call: TRBJ1-2
d_call: TRBD1
cdr3_nt: TGCAGCGTGGGACAGGGATCTAACTATGGCTACACCTTC
cdr3_aa: CSVGQGSNYGYTF

v_call: TRBV24-1
clone_size: -
j_call: TRBJ2-5
d_call: TRBD2
cdr3_nt: TGTGCCACCAGTGATAGCGGGAGGGCCGGGGAGACCCAGTACTTC
cdr3_aa: CATSDSGRAGETQYF

v_call: TRBV6-1
clone_size: -
j_call: TRBJ2-7
d_call: -
cdr3_nt: TGTGCCAGCGGCGATCGTGTACAGGGCTGGTACGAGCAGTACTTC
cdr3_aa: CASGDRVQGWYEQYF

v_call: TRBV6-2/TRBV6-3
clone_size: -
j_call: TRBJ2-1
d_call: -
cdr3_nt: TGTGCCAGCAGTTACCTGGCACTCAATGAGCAGTTCTTC
cdr3_aa: CASSYLALNEQFF

v_call: TRBV10-3
clone_size: -
j_call: TRBJ2-2
d_call: TRBD2
cdr3_nt: TGTGCCATCAGTGGGACTAGCGGGAGGAGCGGGGAGCTGTTTTTT
cdr3_aa: CAISGTSGRSGELFF

v_call: TRBV20-1
clone_size: -
j_call: TRBJ1-4
d_call: TRBD1
cdr3_nt: TGCAGTGCACCCGACAGGGCAAAACTGTTTTTT
cdr3_aa: CSAPDRAKLFF

v_call: TRBV5-4
clone_size: -
j_call: TRBJ1-2
d_call: -
cdr3_nt: TGTGCCAGCAGCTGGGGCGGTCAGGGTTCCTATGGCTACACCTTC
cdr3_aa: CASSWGGQGSYGYTF

v_call: TRBV7-9
clone_size: -
j_call: TRBJ2-1
d_call: TRBD1
cdr3_nt: TGTGCCAGCAGCCGCCGGGACAGTCCTTACAATGAGCAGTTCTTC
cdr3_aa: CASSRRDSPYNEQFF

v_call: TRBV20-1
clone_size: few
j_call: TRBJ2-2
d_call: -
cdr3_nt: TGCAGTGCTAGAGTTACTAGTGTGGCCGGGGAGCTGTTTTTT
cdr3_aa: CSARVTSVAGELFF

v_call: TRBV28
clone_size: -
j_call: TRBJ1-4
d_call: TRBD1
cdr3_nt: TGTGCCAGCAGGGACAGGGGCACTAATGAAAAACTGTTTTTT
cdr3_aa: CASRDRGTNEKLFF

v_call: TRBV6-2/TRBV6-3
clone_size: -
j_call: TRBJ2-7
d_call: TRBD1
cdr3_nt: TGTGCCAGCAGTTCCGCCGGGACAGGGAGAAGGGAGCAGTACTTC
cdr3_aa: CASSSAGTGRREQYF

v_call: TRBV9
clone_size: once
j_call: TRBJ2-3
d_call: -
cdr3_nt: TGTGCCAGCAGCATGGAGGGCACAGATACGCAGTATTTT
cdr3_aa: CASSMEGTDTQYF

v_call: TRBV6-1
clone_size: once
j_call: TRBJ1-2
d_call: TRBD1
cdr3_nt: TGTGCCAGCAGCCGACAGGGGGGGCTTAAGGACTATGGCTACACCTTC
cdr3_aa: CASSRQGGLKDYGYTF

v_call: TRBV27
clone_size: -
j_call: TRBJ2-2
d_call: -
cdr3_nt: TGTGCCAGCAGTTTTCAGTCCCGGTTCGGGGAGCTGTTTTTT
cdr3_aa: CASSFQSRFGELFF

v_call: TRBV28
clone_size: -
j_call: TRBJ1-4
d_call: TRBD1
cdr3_nt: TGTGCCAGCAGTTTAATACAGGGGGCGTCTCCTAATGAAAAACTGTTTTTT
cdr3_aa: CASSLIQGASPNEKLFF

v_call: TRBV6-2/TRBV6-3
clone_size: -
j_call: TRBJ1-2
d_call: TRBD1
cdr3_nt: TGTGCCAGCAGGATCCGACAGGGGTCTTCGGGTGGCTACACCTTC
cdr3_aa: CASRIRQGSSGGYTF

v_call: TRBV27
clone_size: few
j_call: TRBJ2-2
d_call: -
cdr3_nt: TGTGCCAGCAGTTTTCACACCGGGGAGCTGTTTTTT
cdr3_aa: CASSFHTGELFF

v_call: TRBV20-1
clone_size: -
j_call: TRBJ2-7
d_call: TRBD2
cdr3_nt: TGCAGTACCCCTACTAGCGGGCGGGAGCAGTACTTC
cdr3_aa: CSTPTSGREQYF

v_call: TRBV6-1
clone_size: few
j_call: TRBJ2-3
d_call: TRBD2
cdr3_nt: TGTGCCAGCAGTGAATTGGCGGGAGGGAGCACAGATACGCAGTATTTT
cdr3_aa: CASSELAGGSTDTQYF